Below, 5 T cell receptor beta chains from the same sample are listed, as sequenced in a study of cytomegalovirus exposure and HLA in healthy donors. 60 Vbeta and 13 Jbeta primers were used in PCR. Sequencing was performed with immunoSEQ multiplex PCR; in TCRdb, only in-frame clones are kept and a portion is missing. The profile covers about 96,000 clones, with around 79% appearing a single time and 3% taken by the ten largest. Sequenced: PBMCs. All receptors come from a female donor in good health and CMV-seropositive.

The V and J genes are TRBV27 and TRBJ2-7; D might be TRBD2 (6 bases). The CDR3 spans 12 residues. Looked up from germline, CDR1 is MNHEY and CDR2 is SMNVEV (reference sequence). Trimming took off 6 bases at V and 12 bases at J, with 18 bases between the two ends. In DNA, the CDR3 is TGTGCCAGCAGATGGGACTCGGGCCTATGGTACTTC. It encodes CASRWDSGLWYF.

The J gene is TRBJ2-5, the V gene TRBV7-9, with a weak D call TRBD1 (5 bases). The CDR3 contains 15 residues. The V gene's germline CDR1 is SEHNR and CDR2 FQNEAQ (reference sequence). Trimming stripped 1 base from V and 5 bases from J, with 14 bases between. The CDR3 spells CASSLEGADTETQYF. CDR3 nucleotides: TGTGCCAGCAGCTTAGAAGGGGCCGACACGGAGACCCAGTACTTC.

For the CDR3, the DNA is TGCGCCAGCAGCTATCGGACTAGCGGGAGCGATGAGCAGTTCTTC. Residues: CASSYRTSGSDEQFF. This rearrangement joins TRBV5-1 to TRBJ2-1; 13 bases are shared with TRBD2. J lost 8 bases, V lost 3 bases, and 5 bases had no gene match. The CDR3 is 15 amino acids. CDR1 and CDR2 (germline): SGHRS, YFSETQ.

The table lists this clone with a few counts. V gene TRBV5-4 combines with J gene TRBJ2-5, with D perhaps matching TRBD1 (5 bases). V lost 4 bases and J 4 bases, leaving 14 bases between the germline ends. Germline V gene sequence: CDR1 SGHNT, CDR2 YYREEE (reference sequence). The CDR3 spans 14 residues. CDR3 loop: CASSPGPVAETQYF. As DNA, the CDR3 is TGTGCCAGCAGCCCAGGGCCCGTGGCAGAGACCCAGTACTTC.

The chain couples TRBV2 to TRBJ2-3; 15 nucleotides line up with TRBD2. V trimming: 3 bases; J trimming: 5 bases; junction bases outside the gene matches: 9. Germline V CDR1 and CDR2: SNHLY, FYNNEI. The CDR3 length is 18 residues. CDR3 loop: CASSDGTSGGQNGDTQYF. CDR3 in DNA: TGTGCCAGCAGTGACGGGACTAGCGGGGGGCAGAATGGAGATACGCAGTATTTT.